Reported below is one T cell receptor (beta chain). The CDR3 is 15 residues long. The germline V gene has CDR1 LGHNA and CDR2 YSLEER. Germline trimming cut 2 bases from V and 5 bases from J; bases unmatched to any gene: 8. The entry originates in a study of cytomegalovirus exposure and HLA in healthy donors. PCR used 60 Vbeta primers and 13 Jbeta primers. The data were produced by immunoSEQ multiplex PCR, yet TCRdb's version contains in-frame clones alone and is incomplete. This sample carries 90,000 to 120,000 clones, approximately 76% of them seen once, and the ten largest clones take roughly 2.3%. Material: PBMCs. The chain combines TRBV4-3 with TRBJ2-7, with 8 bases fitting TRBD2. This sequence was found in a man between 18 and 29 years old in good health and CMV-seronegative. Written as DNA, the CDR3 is TGCGCCAGCAGCCAATCGGGGGGGCTCCACCACGAGCAGTACTTC. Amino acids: CASSQSGGLHHEQYF.